The 18 T cell receptor beta chains below come from one sample, sequenced in a study of Graves' ophthalmopathy and Graves' hyperthyroidism. RNA transcripts provided the template for amplifying TCR beta CDR3 regions. An opening RT-PCR round employed HTBI primers and preceded a second-round multiplex PCR. TCRdb re-derived calls from the multiplex PCR reads in MiXCR, one entry per CDR3 protein. Of about 210,000 distinct CDR3 sequences in the sample, around 30% were seen once. Material: peripheral blood. The receptors derive from a man aged 45 to 65 with Graves' ophthalmopathy.

This clonotype came up many times. V gene TRBV7-2 combines with J gene TRBJ2-2; 7 nucleotides line up with TRBD1. CDR3 length equals 14 residues. The V segment lost 4 bases and the J segment 1 base; nucleotides outside the gene matches: 0. Germline values: CDR1 SGHTA, CDR2 FQGNSA. In nucleotides, the CDR3 is TGTGCCAGCAGCTGGACAGGGAACACCGGGGAGCTGTTTTTT. Translating it yields CASSWTGNTGELFF.

This clonotype has a count of ten or more. This chain uses TRBV7-8 with TRBJ2-5; 11 positions agree with TRBD1. V was clipped by 3 bases and J by 5 bases; unmatched bases: 8. CDR3 length: 16 amino acids. Germline assignment: CDR1 SGHVS and CDR2 FQNEAQ. CDR3 loop: CASSFTRGTGGETQYF. DNA for the CDR3: TGTGCCAGCAGCTTCACTAGGGGGACAGGGGGGGAGACCCAGTACTTC.

At least ten counts were recorded for this clonotype. The DNA for the CDR3 is TGTGCCAGCAGTGAGGAGACCTATCAGCCCCAGCATTTT. Translated: CASSEETYQPQHF. V is TRBV2 and J is TRBJ1-5; D not resolved. CDR3 length: 13 amino acids. The V gene lost 3 bases and the J gene lost 5 bases, with 8 bases spanning the gap. CDR1 is SNHLY, CDR2 FYNNEI, per germline.

This clonotype was counted ten times or more. The chain employs TRBV9 and TRBJ2-5; D is possibly TRBD2 (7 bases). CDR3 length: 15 amino acids. In germline, CDR1 is SGDLS, CDR2 YYNGEE. DNA of the CDR3: TGTGCAAGTAACGGAGGGGGGGCCGGTCAAGAGACCCAGTACTTC. Protein sequence: CASNGGGAGQETQYF.

This clonotype was recorded a few times. The chain uses TRBV3-1 and TRBJ2-7; D is unresolved. CDR1 and CDR2 (germline): LGHDT, YNNKEL (reference sequence). The V and J ends lost 1 base and 0 bases respectively, with 7 bases between them. This CDR3 contains 14 residues. CDR3 nucleotide sequence: TGTGCCAGCAGCCAAGGGTGGGGCTCCTACGAGCAGTACTTC. Translation: CASSQGWGSYEQYF.

This clonotype was seen repeatedly, ten times or more. J is TRBJ1-1 and V is TRBV27; D remains ambiguous. The germline V and J ends were trimmed by 0 bases and 6 bases, with 8 bases remaining between them. From germline, CDR1 is MNHEY and CDR2 SMNVEV (reference sequence). The CDR3 has 13 amino acids. CDR3 in DNA: TGTGCCAGCAGTTTATCAGTGCACGCTGAAGCTTTCTTT. Translating it yields CASSLSVHAEAFF.

This rearrangement joins TRBV19 to TRBJ2-7; unclear D gene. V dropped 3 bases and J dropped 1 base, with 13 bases sitting between them. Germline V gives CDR1 LNHDA, CDR2 SQIVND (reference sequence). The length of the CDR3 is 15 residues. CDR3 sequence reads: CASSIGSGRSYEQYF. In DNA form, the CDR3 reads TGTGCCAGTAGTATTGGGTCGGGTCGATCCTACGAGCAGTACTTC. Variable domain in full (rest from reference TRBV19 and TRBJ2-7): DGGITQSPKYLFRKEGQNVTLSCEQNLNHDAMYWYRQDPGQGLRLIYYSQIVNDFQKGDIAEGYSVSREKKESFPLTVTSAQKNPTAFYLCASSIGSGRSYEQYFGPGTRLTVT.

This clonotype was counted many times. The gene calls are TRBV6-2 or TRBV6-3 and TRBJ2-7; D is perhaps TRBD1 or TRBD2 (7 bases each). Germline V gives CDR1 MNHEY, CDR2 SVGEGT. Trimming pared 2 bases from V and 1 base from J, leaving 27 bases between. The CDR3 is 20 amino acids. CDR3 loop: CASSYPWQGGDLDHSYEQYF. Written as DNA, the CDR3 is TGTGCCAGCAGTTACCCCTGGCAGGGGGGGGACTTGGACCATTCCTACGAGCAGTACTTC.

This clonotype was detected ten times or more. The chain links TRBV5-1 to TRBJ1-1; 10 positions match TRBD1. V lost 6 bases and J lost 4; bases outside the gene matches: 3. The CDR3 totals 13 residues. CDR1 is SGHRS, CDR2 YFSETQ, per germline. CDR3 sequence: CASTGTGATEAFF. The CDR3 coding sequence is TGCGCCAGCACCGGGACAGGGGCCACTGAAGCTTTCTTT.

The chain couples TRBV29-1 to TRBJ2-5, with 7 nucleotides matching TRBD1. The V gene's germline CDR1 is SQVTM and CDR2 ANQGSEA. CDR3 size: 12 residues. V dropped 7 bases and J dropped 4; count of bases not matched to a gene: 6. The CDR3 DNA reads as TGCAGCGAGCGCACAGGGGCAGAGACCCAGTACTTC. This translates into CSERTGAETQYF.

In this sample, this clonotype turned up many times. This chain connects TRBV7-8 to TRBJ2-5; the match to TRBD2 covers 16 bases. The junction had 7 bases not matched to a gene; V was cut back by 5 bases and J by 4 bases. Germline values: CDR1 SGHVS, CDR2 FQNEAQ. The CDR3 runs to 17 residues. The CDR3 DNA follows: TGTGCCAGCAGCGCCCAGGGGACTAGCGGGAGGGCAGAGACCCAGTACTTC. This codes for CASSAQGTSGRAETQYF.

This clonotype has at least ten counts. The rearrangement uses TRBV11-2 and TRBJ2-7; no clear D gene. This CDR3 is built from 13 residues. V was shortened by 6 bases and J by 9 bases, with 18 bases between the two germline ends. Germline V lookup: CDR1 SGHAT, CDR2 FQNNGV. The CDR3 bases are TGTGCCAGCAGGGGCCCGGCCAGCTGGGTGCAGTACTTC. It is translated as CASRGPASWVQYF.

At least ten counts were recorded for this clonotype. The J gene is TRBJ2-7, the V gene TRBV6-2 or TRBV6-3; possibly TRBD1 for D (5 bases). The germline V gene encodes CDR1 MNHEY and CDR2 SVGEGT. Trimming cost V 2 bases and J 3 bases, with 17 bases left between them. The CDR3 contains 16 residues. CDR3 nucleotide sequence: TGTGCCAGCAGTTACCCCCTAAAGGGGTTAGGCTACGAGCAGTACTTC. It yields the protein CASSYPLKGLGYEQYF.

This clonotype was recorded many times. V and J are TRBV28 and TRBJ2-7, with D maybe TRBD2 (6 bases). Germline V gene sequence: CDR1 MDHEN, CDR2 SYDVKM. This CDR3 is built from 15 residues. V dropped 5 bases and J dropped 9 bases, with 23 bases sitting between them. CDR3 loop: CASSPGGLGVVLQYF. The CDR3, as DNA: TGTGCCAGCAGTCCCGGGGGACTTGGGGTTGTATTGCAGTACTTC.

This clonotype came up many times. J is TRBJ2-4 and V is TRBV5-1; 9 bases agree with TRBD1. V was pared by 4 bases and J by 5 bases, with 4 bases of the junction left unmatched. The CDR3 consists of 14 residues. Germline V gene lookup returns CDR1 SGHRS and CDR2 YFSETQ. CDR3 in amino acids: CASSGRDRENIQYF. DNA of the CDR3: TGCGCCAGCAGCGGCCGGGACAGGGAAAACATTCAGTACTTC.

This clonotype was counted ten times or more. The chain employs TRBV12-3 or TRBV12-4 and TRBJ1-3; 8 nucleotides agree with TRBD1. This CDR3 has 18 residues. Losses at the gene ends were 5 bases for V and 3 bases for J; bases not matched to a gene: 15. CDR3 region: CASSHDRGFRVGGNTIYF. The CDR3 nucleotides are TGTGCCAGCAGTCACGACAGGGGTTTCCGAGTCGGTGGAAACACCATATATTTT.

This clonotype was seen at least ten times. It is likely a read error, because the conserved phenylalanine at the end of the CDR3 is missing. The CDR3 spells CASNRGLVSETQYL. The CDR3 bases are TGTGCCAGCAATAGGGGACTAGTTTCAGAGACCCAGTACCTC. The chain recombines TRBV12-3 or TRBV12-4 with TRBJ2-5, with 8 bases that match TRBD2. V trimming: 7 bases; J trimming: 4 bases; junction bases outside the gene matches: 8. The CDR3 has 14 residues.

This clonotype was recorded many times. The rearrangement joins TRBV20-1 to TRBJ1-2; 7 bases line up with TRBD1. Trimming removed 5 bases from V and 3 bases from J; junction bases left unmatched: 18. Germline CDR1 reads DFQATT; CDR2 reads SNEGSKA (reference sequence). This CDR3 has 17 amino acids. The CDR3 loop is CSAPLRHGTAGDYGYTF. The CDR3 nucleotides are TGCAGTGCTCCATTGAGGCACGGGACAGCCGGGGACTATGGCTACACCTTC.